Listed here are 27 T cell receptor beta chains from one sample, sequenced in a study of blood T cell repertoires in COVID-19. TCRdb keeps only in-frame clones here, not all; method: immunoSEQ multiplex PCR. Here the sample spans around 170,000 clones, roughly nine tenths being singletons. Sequenced input: peripheral blood. The source is a man in his late teens or twenties who had recovered from COVID-19.

V is TRBV5-1 and J is TRBJ2-3; possible D gene TRBD2, 7 bases. Trimming pared 7 bases from V and 5 bases from J, leaving 26 bases between. Germline V gives CDR1 SGHRS, CDR2 YFSETQ. The length of the CDR3 is 17 residues. The CDR3 loop reads CASSLGIGGAPGDTQYF. CDR3 nucleotide sequence: TGCGCCAGCTCCCTTGGGATTGGGGGGGCCCCCGGAGATACGCAGTATTTT.

This rearrangement joins TRBV5-6 to TRBJ2-2; the D gene is possibly TRBD1 (6 bases). V was cut by 3 bases and J by 3 bases, with 15 bases left in between. CDR3 length: 16 residues. CDR1 and CDR2 (germline): SGHDT, YYEEEE. CDR3 protein: CASSWGPIRYTGELFF. The CDR3 bases are TGTGCCAGCAGCTGGGGGCCGATTCGATACACCGGGGAGCTGTTTTTT.

The CDR3 loop reads CASSFKSTGTNTGELFF. The CDR3 DNA sequence: TGTGCCAGCAGCTTCAAATCGACAGGGACTAACACCGGGGAGCTGTTTTTT. This chain joins TRBV11-2 and TRBJ2-2; perhaps TRBD1 as D (7 bases). Germline V gene sequence: CDR1 SGHAT, CDR2 FQNNGV. V was shortened by 3 bases and J by 2 bases, with 16 bases between the two germline ends. This CDR3 is built from 17 residues.

The V call is TRBV29-1, the J call TRBJ2-5; TRBD2 is a possible D gene (6 bases). Germline lookup yields CDR1 SQVTM and CDR2 ANQGSEA. The CDR3 length is 12 residues. Trimming pared 5 bases from V and 5 bases from J, leaving 12 bases between. The CDR3 DNA reads as TGCAGCGTTCGGACTATCGCTGAGACCCAGTACTTC. This gives the protein CSVRTIAETQYF.

V and J are TRBV19 and TRBJ1-5; no definite D call. This CDR3 spans 15 amino acids. The germline V gene encodes CDR1 LNHDA and CDR2 SQIVND (reference sequence). Deletions cut 2 bases from V and 2 bases from J, with 10 bases between. The CDR3 DNA reads as TGTGCCAGTAGTATATTGCAGGATCGCAATCAGCCCCAGCATTTT. Protein sequence: CASSILQDRNQPQHF.

The chain employs TRBV5-4 and TRBJ1-2, with D possibly TRBD1 on 5 matching bases. Germline V gene sequence: CDR1 SGHNT, CDR2 YYREEE (reference sequence). CDR3 size: 13 residues. Trimming cost V 0 bases and J 7 bases, with 10 bases left between them. The CDR3 loop reads CASSLGGGFGYTF. CDR3 coding DNA: TGTGCCAGCAGCTTGGGTGGGGGGTTTGGCTACACCTTC.

The rearrangement uses TRBV7-2 and TRBJ1-3; D remains unclear. V was clipped by 5 bases and J by 0 bases, with 17 bases between them. Germline assignment: CDR1 SGHTA and CDR2 FQGNSA. This CDR3 is 17 amino acids long. In DNA form, the CDR3 reads TGTGCCAGCAGCCCTAAAATGGTCCCGATCTCTGGAAACACCATATATTTT. Protein sequence: CASSPKMVPISGNTIYF.

The rearrangement uses TRBV28 and TRBJ2-1, with D perhaps matching TRBD1 (5 bases). CDR1 is MDHEN, CDR2 SYDVKM, per germline. Trimming stripped 4 bases from V and 3 bases from J, with 10 bases between. This CDR3 comprises 14 residues. The CDR3 sequence: CASSSQQVYNEQFF. The CDR3 DNA follows: TGTGCCAGCAGTTCCCAACAGGTCTACAATGAGCAGTTCTTC.

J is TRBJ2-1 and V is TRBV5-1, with TRBD1 matching over 7 bases. The CDR3 loop spans 15 amino acids. CDR1 SGHRS and CDR2 YFSETQ come from the germline V gene. Trimming cost V 4 bases and J 4 bases; bases outside gene matches: 8. The CDR3 nucleotides read TGCGCCAGCAGCCTCGGGACAGCCTTTTACAATGAGCAGTTCTTC. This translates into CASSLGTAFYNEQFF.

The chain has TRBV7-2 and TRBJ2-1; 12 nucleotides match TRBD2. The V segment lost 0 bases and the J segment 4 bases; nucleotides outside the gene matches: 4. This CDR3 has 17 amino acids. Germline CDR1 reads SGHTA; CDR2 reads FQGNSA. DNA of the CDR3: TGTGCCAGCAGCTTAGCCCCGGGACTAGCGGGTTACAATGAGCAGTTCTTC. Amino acids: CASSLAPGLAGYNEQFF.

The chain has TRBV4-3 and TRBJ1-2, with D possibly TRBD1 on 5 matching bases. V lost 0 bases and J lost 4, with 12 bases in between. The CDR3 sequence is 15 residues long. CDR1 and CDR2 from the germline V gene are LGHNA and YSLEER. CDR3 DNA: TGCGCCAGCAGCCAAGATCCCTCAGGGCCCTATGGCTACACCTTC. It encodes CASSQDPSGPYGYTF.

This sequence joins TRBV23-1 and TRBJ2-7; D unresolved. TRBV23-1 is annotated as an ORF whose role is uncertain. The V and J ends lost 4 bases and 5 bases respectively, with 9 bases between them. CDR3 size: 12 residues. The CDR3 DNA is TGCGCCAGCAGTCCCCCTGGCCACGAGCAGTACTTC. Its translation is CASSPPGHEQYF.

This clone has only a few counts. The genes are TRBV7-2 and TRBJ2-7; 11 bases align to TRBD2. This CDR3 is built from 18 residues. V lost 4 bases, J lost 2 bases, and 13 bases stayed unmatched. Germline CDR1 and CDR2: SGHTA and FQGNSA. The CDR3 spells CASSSAGLAGGATYEQYF. CDR3 nucleotide sequence: TGTGCCAGCAGCTCCGCGGGTCTAGCGGGAGGCGCAACCTACGAGCAGTACTTC. Complete variable domain (other parts from reference TRBV7-2 and TRBJ2-7): GAGVSQSPSNKVTEKGKDVELRCDPISGHTALYWYRQSLGQGLEFLIYFQGNSAPDKSGLPSDRFSAERTGGSVSTLTIQRTQQEDSAVYLCASSSAGLAGGATYEQYFGPGTRLTVT.

This clone was counted once. The sample carries other DNA sequences with the same CDR3. The genes are TRBV7-2 and TRBJ1-2; no firm D call. Germline V gene lookup returns CDR1 SGHTA and CDR2 FQGNSA. The CDR3 is 13 residues long. Between the trimmed V and J ends, which lost 1 base and 5 bases, there was a span of 8 bases. The CDR3 sequence: CASSLGGGYGYTF. Here the CDR3 DNA reads TGTGCCAGCAGCTTAGGAGGTGGATATGGCTACACCTTC.

The rearrangement joins TRBV11-2 to TRBJ1-5; TRBD1 agrees at 7 bases. Germline lookup yields CDR1 SGHAT and CDR2 FQNNGV. The CDR3 sequence is 17 residues long. V shed 1 base, J shed 0 bases, and the junction held 6 bases outside the gene matches. As DNA, the CDR3 is TGTGCCAGCAGCTTAGGGAAGGGGGCGGGTAGCAATCAGCCCCAGCATTTT. Translated: CASSLGKGAGSNQPQHF.

V and J are TRBV4-3 and TRBJ2-5; TRBD1 matches 9 bases. CDR1 and CDR2 (germline): LGHNA, YSLEER. This CDR3 is 17 amino acids long. The V gene end was trimmed by 0 bases and the J gene end by 1 base; junction bases not matched to a gene: 6. CDR3 nucleotides: TGCGCCAGCAGCCAAGATCGGGGGACAGGGATCCAAGAGACCCAGTACTTC. Translated, it gives CASSQDRGTGIQETQYF.

This chain joins TRBV28 and TRBJ2-7, with 9 positions matching TRBD1. Germline-derived CDR1 and CDR2 are MDHEN and SYDVKM. The CDR3 has 14 residues. The V gene end was trimmed by 4 bases and the J gene end by 6 bases; junction bases not matched to a gene: 7. The CDR3 loop is CASSSQGAPLEQYF. The CDR3 bases are TGTGCCAGCAGTTCACAGGGGGCGCCCCTCGAGCAGTACTTC.

The chain links TRBV5-1 to TRBJ1-2, with 8 bases fitting TRBD1. Germline CDR1 reads SGHRS; CDR2 reads YFSETQ. The CDR3 runs 17 residues. V lost 4 bases to trimming and J lost 3 bases; unmatched junction nucleotides: 14. The CDR3 DNA follows: TGCGCCAGCAGCGAAATTAGCACGACAGGGGACTACTATGGCTACACCTTC. This gives the protein CASSEISTTGDYYGYTF.

The J gene is TRBJ1-1, the V gene TRBV19; 8 bases agree with TRBD1. Germline values: CDR1 LNHDA, CDR2 SQIVND (reference sequence). The CDR3 extends over 15 amino acids. Trimming took 3 bases from V and 5 from J; bases not matched to a gene: 8. The DNA for the CDR3 is TGTGCCAGTAGTATGGGGACAGGCCGAAGGACTGAAGCTTTCTTT. Amino acid sequence: CASSMGTGRRTEAFF.

V gene TRBV9 combines with J gene TRBJ2-3; the D gene is possibly TRBD1 (6 bases). CDR3 length equals 15 residues. With 2 bases removed from V and 1 base from J, the gap between germline ends came to 11 bases. Germline V gene sequence: CDR1 SGDLS, CDR2 YYNGEE. For the CDR3, the DNA is TGTGCCAGCAGCGTGTCAGGGGCCGGCACAGATACGCAGTATTTT. This codes for CASSVSGAGTDTQYF.

This clone was recorded a few times. The J gene is TRBJ1-3, the V gene TRBV3-1 (or the pseudogene TRBV3-2); D ambiguous. V was pared by 1 base and J by 0 bases, with 7 bases between. The germline CDR1 and CDR2 sequences are LGHDT and YNNKEL (reference sequence). This CDR3 is 15 amino acids long. CDR3 nucleotides: TGTGCCAGCAGCCAAGCGTTTTTCTCTGGAAACACCATATATTTT. Protein product: CASSQAFFSGNTIYF.

This chain uses TRBV6-5 with TRBJ2-3, with TRBD2 matching over 8 bases. The CDR3 covers 15 residues. Germline CDR1 is MNHEY and CDR2 is SVGAGI. V lost 6 bases and J lost 4; bases outside the gene matches: 9. DNA for the CDR3: TGTGCCAGCAGAAATAGCGGGAAAGGGGCAGATACGCAGTATTTT. Translating gives CASRNSGKGADTQYF.

This clone was seen a single time. The CDR3 is CASSFQEVNTEAFF. CDR3 sequence (DNA): TGTGCCAGCAGTTTTCAGGAGGTGAACACTGAAGCTTTCTTT. This sequence joins TRBV2 and TRBJ1-1; no reliable D call. The V gene's germline CDR1 is SNHLY and CDR2 FYNNEI. V gave up 5 bases and J gave up 0 bases, with 10 bases separating them. This CDR3 is 14 amino acids long.

This clone was observed once. This sequence joins TRBV4-1 and TRBJ2-3; tentative D call: TRBD1 (6 bases). Germline V gene lookup returns CDR1 MGHRA and CDR2 YSYEKL. The CDR3 sequence is 16 residues long. V was trimmed by 0 bases and J by 4 bases, leaving 14 bases between them. For the CDR3, the DNA is TGCGCCAGCAGCCAAGATGTGGGTTGGGGGCCAGATACGCAGTATTTT. Protein sequence: CASSQDVGWGPDTQYF.

V is TRBV4-2 and J is TRBJ2-2; the match to TRBD2 covers 9 bases. Trimming at V came to 0 bases and at J to 6 bases, leaving 17 bases not matched to a gene. CDR3 length equals 20 residues. Germline lookup yields CDR1 LGHNA and CDR2 YNFKEQ. CDR3 DNA: TGTGCCAGCAGCCAAGAACCGCCCCCAGGGACTAGCACTACCGCCGGGGAGCTGTTTTTT. It specifies CASSQEPPPGTSTTAGELFF.

This clone was counted between two and nine times. Here the CDR3 reads CASSIGFLGGQPQHF. In nucleotides, the CDR3 is TGTGCCAGTAGTATAGGGTTTCTCGGGGGACAGCCCCAGCATTTT. This chain joins TRBV19 and TRBJ1-5, with D possibly matching TRBD1 (5 bases). V lost 1 base, J lost 7 bases, and 14 bases lay in between. CDR3 length equals 15 residues. Germline assignment: CDR1 LNHDA and CDR2 SQIVND (reference sequence).

The genes are TRBV5-1 and TRBJ2-3; 12 nucleotides agree with TRBD2. Germline assignment: CDR1 SGHRS and CDR2 YFSETQ. Losses at the gene ends were 4 bases for V and 0 bases for J; bases not matched to a gene: 3. The CDR3 has 16 residues. The CDR3 bases are TGCGCCAGCAGCGGGGGACTAGCGGGTAGCACAGATACGCAGTATTTT. This sequence encodes CASSGGLAGSTDTQYF.